Sequencing of this T cell receptor (beta chain) was carried out in a study of cytomegalovirus exposure and HLA in healthy donors. The CDR3 contains 12 residues. CDR1 is SEHNR, CDR2 FQNEAQ, per germline (reference sequence). V was clipped by 8 bases and J by 6 bases, with 13 bases between them. This clone was observed a handful of times. The PCR ran on 60 Vbeta and 13 Jbeta primers. This table comes from immunoSEQ multiplex PCR, and its TCRdb copy is limited to in-frame clones, with some not included. The sample consists of tens of thousands of clones, approximately 78% of them appearing once. Sequenced: PBMCs. The rearrangement joins TRBV7-9 to TRBJ1-2; D ambiguous. This TCR was sampled from a male donor in good health and CMV-seropositive. The CDR3 protein is CASSEVTNGYTF. CDR3 in DNA: TGTGCCAGCTCAGAGGTGACGAATGGCTACACCTTC.